The T cell receptor (beta chain) under discussion was sequenced for a study of human T cells and chemical hapten exposure. Time point reported: pre-sensitization, week 0. Treatment specified: therapeutic diphenylcyclopropenone sensitization with weekly scalp DPC. Prior to each patch test being applied, blood was drawn. Study findings and constraints: TCRs above 1 in 1000 frequency did not change with DPC sensitization.

This clonotype was found a few times. Its antigen is unknown. In TCRdb, the RACE reads were re-called with MiXCR into one record per CDR3 protein. The top ten hold over 1.5% of the sample, which has about 110,000 distinct CDR3 sequences, approximately 12% seen once. The germline gives CDR1 MGHRA, CDR2 YSYEKL. CDR3 size: 14 residues. Trimming shortened V by 8 bases and J by 3 bases, and 13 bases separated the two germline ends. Sequences were derived from whole blood, sampled in connection with sensitization to the hapten diphenylcyclopropenone (DPC). The TCR comes from a woman in her 50s with alopecia areata. Some clones in this sample may be carry-over from other donors' samples. The rearrangement links TRBV4-1 to TRBJ2-2, with D perhaps assigned TRBD1 or TRBD2 (5 bases each). CDR3 region: CASRVEGHTGELFF. DNA of the CDR3: TGCGCCAGCCGAGTAGAGGGACACACCGGGGAGCTGTTTTTT.